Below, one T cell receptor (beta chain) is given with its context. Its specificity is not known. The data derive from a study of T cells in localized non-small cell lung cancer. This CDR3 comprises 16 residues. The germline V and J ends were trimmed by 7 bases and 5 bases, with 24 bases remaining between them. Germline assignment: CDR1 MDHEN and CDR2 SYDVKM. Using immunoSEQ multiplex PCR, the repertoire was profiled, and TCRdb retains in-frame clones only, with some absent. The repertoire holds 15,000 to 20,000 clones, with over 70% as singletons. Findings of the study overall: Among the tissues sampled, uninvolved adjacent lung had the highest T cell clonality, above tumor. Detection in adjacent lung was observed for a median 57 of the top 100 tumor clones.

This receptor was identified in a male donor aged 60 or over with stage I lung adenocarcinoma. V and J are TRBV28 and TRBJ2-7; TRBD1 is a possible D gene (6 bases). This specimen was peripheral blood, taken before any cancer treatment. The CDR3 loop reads CASTSEGWGQGDEQYF. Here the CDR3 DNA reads TGTGCCAGCACCTCGGAAGGGTGGGGGCAGGGCGACGAGCAGTACTTC.